The present TCR beta chain was sequenced within a study of neurological immune-mediated disorders. Broader study findings: Expansion of TCR clones was greatest in HTLV-1-associated myelopathy and smallest in multiple sclerosis, where it fell below that of healthy controls.

The CDR3 runs 14 residues. CDR1 and CDR2 (germline): MDHEN, SYDVKM. The V and J ends lost 4 bases and 3 bases respectively, with 12 bases between them. The healthy controls volunteered at a blood bank in Maryland, USA. Synthesis of cDNA used 5'RACE (with 10-nucleotide random UMIs). Each CDR3 protein is one row after TCRdb ran MiXCR on the 5' RACE reads. The sample records approximately 30,000 distinct CDR3 sequences, roughly 20% being singletons. Many counts were recorded for this clonotype. Its target is not known. This receptor was obtained from a woman in her sixties or seventies in good health. Source material: PBMCs. The rearrangement links TRBV28 to TRBJ1-1, with D perhaps matching TRBD1 (5 bases). The CDR3 loop reads CASSSRDGYTEAFF. The CDR3 DNA reads TGTGCCAGCAGTTCCCGGGACGGGTACACTGAAGCTTTCTTT.